This T cell receptor (beta chain) is drawn from a study of blood T cell repertoires in COVID-19. In the study overall: T cells, B-cell-depleted T cells, or PBMCs supplied cDNA or gDNA.

The table came from immunoSEQ multiplex PCR; TCRdb's copy has only in-frame clones and leaves some out. The data contain more than 300,000 clones, about 90% of them seen just once; the ten biggest clones take up 1.9%. Per the germline V gene, CDR1 is SGHRS and CDR2 is YFSETQ. V lost 0 bases, J lost 5 bases, and 11 bases lay in between. The CDR3 sequence is 14 residues long. The sequencing input was PBMCs or T cells enriched from blood (not recorded which). This sequence originates from a man aged 35-49 years in a cohort exposed to, infected with or recovered from COVID-19 (not recorded which). The chain employs TRBV5-1 and TRBJ1-1; D is uncertain. CDR3 sequence reads: CASSLGQEGTEAFF. DNA for the CDR3: TGCGCCAGCAGCTTGGGCCAGGAGGGAACTGAAGCTTTCTTT. The full variable domain, rest sourced from reference TRBV5-1 and TRBJ1-1, is KAGVTQTPRYLIKTRGQQVTLSCSPISGHRSVSWYQQTPGQGLQFLFEYFSETQRNKGNFPGRFSGRQFSNSRSEMNVSTLELGDSALYLCASSLGQEGTEAFFGQGTRLTVV.